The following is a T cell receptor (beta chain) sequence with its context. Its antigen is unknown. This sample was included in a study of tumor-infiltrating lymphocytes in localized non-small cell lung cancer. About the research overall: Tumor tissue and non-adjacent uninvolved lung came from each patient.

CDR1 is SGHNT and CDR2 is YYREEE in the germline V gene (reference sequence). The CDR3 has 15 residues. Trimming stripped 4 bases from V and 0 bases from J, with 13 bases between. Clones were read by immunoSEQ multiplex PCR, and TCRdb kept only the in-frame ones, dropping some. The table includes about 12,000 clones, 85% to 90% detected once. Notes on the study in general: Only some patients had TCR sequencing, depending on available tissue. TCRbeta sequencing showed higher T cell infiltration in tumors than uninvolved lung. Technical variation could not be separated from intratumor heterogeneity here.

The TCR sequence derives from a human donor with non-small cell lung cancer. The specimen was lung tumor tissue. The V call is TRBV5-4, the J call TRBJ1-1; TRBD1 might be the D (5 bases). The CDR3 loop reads CASSPDQGMNTEAFF. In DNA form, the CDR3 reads TGTGCCAGCAGCCCGGACCAGGGCATGAACACTGAAGCTTTCTTT.